Each of the 5 T cell receptor beta chains below was sequenced from the same sample in a study of beta chain features in type 1 diabetes. Expressed TCRB transcripts were sequenced because the isolated RNA had all been reverse transcribed beforehand. Profiled with immunoSEQ multiplex PCR; TCRdb holds only in-frame clones, not every one. The sample shows more than 300,000 clones, around 13% of them seen only once. The sample taken for sequencing was naive CD4+ T cells from blood. These receptors were collected from a man younger than 35 in good health.

V and J are TRBV30 and TRBJ2-1; D may be TRBD2 (6 bases). The germline V gene encodes CDR1 GTSNPN and CDR2 SVGIG (reference sequence). V dropped 4 bases and J dropped 1 base, with 8 bases sitting between them. The CDR3 sequence is 13 residues long. This chain's CDR3 is CAWTAGSYNEQFF. DNA of the CDR3: TGTGCCTGGACGGCGGGATCCTACAATGAGCAGTTCTTC.

The J gene is TRBJ2-7, the V gene TRBV9; 8 nucleotides match TRBD1. The CDR3 sequence is 13 residues long. From germline, CDR1 is SGDLS and CDR2 YYNGEE. The ends lost 3 bases at V and 3 bases at J; junction bases unmatched: 2. The CDR3 protein is CASSATGGYEQYF. In DNA, the CDR3 is TGTGCCAGCAGCGCAACAGGGGGCTACGAGCAGTACTTC. The variable domain in full, completed from reference TRBV9 and TRBJ2-7, reads DSGVTQTPKHLITATGQRVTLRCSPRSGDLSVYWYQQSLDQGLQFLIQYYNGEERAKGNILERFSAQQFPDLHSELNLSSLELGDSALYFCASSATGGYEQYFGPGTRLTVT.

A few counts support this clone. CDR3 sequence (DNA): TGCGCCAGCAGCCCGGGGACAGTCACTGGGTCGGAGACCCAGTACTTC. Translation gives CASSPGTVTGSETQYF. The chain has TRBV5-1 and TRBJ2-5; TRBD1 agrees at 7 bases. The V and J ends lost 4 bases and 5 bases, in that order; junction bases with no gene match: 14. Germline V gene data show CDR1 as SGHRS and CDR2 as YFSETQ. This CDR3 comprises 16 residues.

This chain joins TRBV4-1 and TRBJ2-1; 11 nucleotides line up with TRBD2. The CDR3 is 17 amino acids. With 2 bases clipped from V and 8 bases from J, the junction kept 11 bases outside the gene matches. Germline-derived CDR1 and CDR2 are MGHRA and YSYEKL. Written as DNA, the CDR3 is TGCGCCAGCAGCCAACCCAGGGCTAGCGGGAGGCTCGATGAGCAGTTCTTC. Translation gives CASSQPRASGRLDEQFF.

V usage is TRBV4-2 and J usage is TRBJ2-3, with 7 nucleotides matching TRBD1. The germline CDR1 and CDR2 sequences are LGHNA and YNFKEQ. CDR3 length: 16 amino acids. The V and J ends lost 1 base and 2 bases, in that order; junction bases with no gene match: 6. CDR3 nucleotide sequence: TGTGCCAGCAGCCAAGCCGACAGGGTAACCACAGATACGCAGTATTTT. It yields the protein CASSQADRVTTDTQYF.